These 8 T cell receptor beta chains originate from one sample sequenced in a study of blood T cell repertoires in COVID-19. Profiling relied on immunoSEQ multiplex PCR, and the TCRdb table lists in-frame clones only, not all of them. This sample has about 270,000 clones, with 83% found just once. The sequencing sample was made of peripheral blood. These receptors were taken from a woman between 50 and 59 years old who had recovered from COVID-19.

V is TRBV7-6 and J is TRBJ2-1; 8 bases agree with TRBD2. After removal of 5 bases from V and 4 bases from J, the junction contained 7 bases not matched to a gene. The germline gives CDR1 SGHVS, CDR2 FNYEAQ. This CDR3 is 15 amino acids long. CDR3 in DNA: TGTGCCAGCAGCCGCACTAGCGGTCAATACAATGAGCAGTTCTTC. Amino acids: CASSRTSGQYNEQFF.

The chain is built from TRBV30 and TRBJ2-1, with D perhaps TRBD1 (5 bases). The CDR3 runs 13 residues. Deletions cut 1 base from V and 7 bases from J, with 11 bases between. Per germline, CDR1 GTSNPN and CDR2 SVGIG (reference sequence). The CDR3 reads CAWSGTSLNEQFF. The CDR3 bases are TGTGCCTGGAGTGGGACAAGCTTGAATGAGCAGTTCTTC. The full variable domain, with the rest looked up from reference TRBV30 and TRBJ2-1, is SQTIHQWPATLVQPVGSPLSLECTVEGTSNPNLYWYRQAAGRGLQLLFYSVGIGQISSEVPQNLSASRPQDRQFILSSKKLLLSDSGFYLCAWSGTSLNEQFFGPGTRLTVL.

The rearrangement links TRBV29-1 to TRBJ2-3; 8 nucleotides match TRBD1. CDR3 length: 16 amino acids. Germline-derived CDR1 and CDR2 are SQVTM and ANQGSEA. Unmatched junction bases numbered 6, after V lost 0 bases and J lost 1 base. CDR3 region: CSVEDRSGGGTDTQYF. The CDR3 DNA reads as TGCAGCGTTGAAGATCGATCAGGGGGCGGCACAGATACGCAGTATTTT.

This clone has more than one count but fewer than ten. The genes are TRBV19 and TRBJ2-5; a possible D gene is TRBD1 (5 bases). Germline V gene lookup returns CDR1 LNHDA and CDR2 SQIVND (reference sequence). Trimming cost V 1 base and J 2 bases, with 17 bases left between them. CDR3 size: 17 residues. CDR3: CASSIGRKGLHQETQYF. The CDR3 DNA reads TGTGCCAGTAGTATAGGAAGGAAGGGGCTCCATCAAGAGACCCAGTACTTC.

V usage is TRBV15 and J usage is TRBJ2-3; TRBD1 matches at 7 bases. Germline CDR1 and CDR2: LNHNV and YYDKDF (reference sequence). V trimming: 3 bases; J trimming: 2 bases; junction bases outside the gene matches: 8. The CDR3 is 16 residues long. CDR3 in DNA: TGTGCCACCAGCAGCCTACACAGGGGAACCACAGATACGCAGTATTTT. Its translation: CATSSLHRGTTDTQYF.

The DNA for the CDR3 is TGTGCCAGTGCCAACAGGGGACCCTACGAGCAGTACTTC. Its protein is CASANRGPYEQYF. The chain combines TRBV19 with TRBJ2-7, with TRBD1 matching over 7 bases. V was pared by 8 bases and J by 2 bases, with 6 bases of the junction left unmatched. The germline gives CDR1 LNHDA, CDR2 SQIVND (reference sequence). The CDR3 is 13 residues long. Full variable domain (missing parts from reference TRBV19 and TRBJ2-7): DGGITQSPKYLFRKEGQNVTLSCEQNLNHDAMYWYRQDPGQGLRLIYYSQIVNDFQKGDIAEGYSVSREKKESFPLTVTSAQKNPTAFYLCASANRGPYEQYFGPGTRLTVT.

The chain uses TRBV7-3 and TRBJ2-1; a weak D match, TRBD2 (6 bases). CDR1 and CDR2 from the germline V gene are SGHTA and FQGTGA. The CDR3 is 14 amino acids. Between the trimmed V and J ends, which lost 4 bases and 7 bases, there was a span of 14 bases. CDR3 nucleotides: TGTGCCAGCAGCTCCGGAACCCTAGCGAATGAGCAGTTCTTC. It codes for CASSSGTLANEQFF.

The rearrangement links TRBV19 to TRBJ2-7; TRBD1 matches at 10 bases. CDR3 size: 13 residues. CDR1 is LNHDA, CDR2 SQIVND, per germline (reference sequence). The J segment lost 5 bases and the V segment lost 6 bases, leaving 4 bases of the junction unmatched. The CDR3 region has the DNA TGTGCCAGTAGCCACGGACAGGGGGACGAGCAGTACTTC. It translates to CASSHGQGDEQYF.